Listed below are T cell receptor beta chains from one sample, sequenced in a study of cytomegalovirus exposure and HLA in healthy donors. The protocol was immunoSEQ multiplex PCR, while the TCRdb copy is restricted to in-frame clones and leaves out a portion. The table lists fewer than 300,000 clones, more than 80% of them singletons, with 4% in the top ten. The specimen was PBMCs. The receptors derive from a middle-aged man in good health and CMV-seropositive. The CDR3 runs from the conserved cysteine through the conserved F or W. The order of the fields is V gene, D gene, J gene, clone size, CDR3 protein, CDR3 DNA. D genes are given only for firm matches. Expanded clones are given a class, and other clones once, few, many or no size at all.

v_call: TRBV28
d_call: .
j_call: TRBJ1-1
clone_size: .
cdr3_aa: CASSGPDYGGEAFF
cdr3_nt: TGTGCCAGCAGCGGCCCGGATTACGGGGGGGAGGCTTTCTTT

v_call: TRBV4-1
d_call: .
j_call: TRBJ2-3
clone_size: .
cdr3_aa: CASSQLRETRTDTQYF
cdr3_nt: TGCGCCAGCAGCCAACTACGGGAAACGAGGACAGATACGCAGTATTTT

v_call: TRBV19
d_call: .
j_call: TRBJ2-5
clone_size: .
cdr3_aa: CASSMAGTETQYF
cdr3_nt: TGTGCCAGTAGTATGGCGGGTACAGAGACCCAGTACTTC

v_call: TRBV5-1
d_call: .
j_call: TRBJ2-1
clone_size: .
cdr3_aa: CASSLGGDEQFF
cdr3_nt: TGCGCCAGCAGCTTGGGGGGGGATGAGCAGTTCTTC

v_call: TRBV2
d_call: .
j_call: TRBJ2-3
clone_size: .
cdr3_aa: CASTRFTSTDTQYF
cdr3_nt: TGTGCCAGCACCCGGTTTACTAGCACAGATACGCAGTATTTT

v_call: TRBV15
d_call: TRBD2
j_call: TRBJ2-1
clone_size: .
cdr3_aa: CATSIGGLASENEQFF
cdr3_nt: TGTGCCACCAGCATAGGTGGACTAGCGTCAGAGAATGAGCAGTTCTTC

v_call: TRBV2
d_call: TRBD2
j_call: TRBJ2-1
clone_size: .
cdr3_aa: CASSEGAGGRSNEQFF
cdr3_nt: TGTGCCAGCAGTGAGGGAGCGGGCGGGAGAAGTAATGAGCAGTTCTTC

v_call: TRBV7-9
d_call: .
j_call: TRBJ2-5
clone_size: .
cdr3_aa: CSSRPGSQETQYF
cdr3_nt: TGTTCCAGCAGGCCGGGATCCCAAGAGACCCAGTACTTC

v_call: TRBV19
d_call: .
j_call: TRBJ1-3
clone_size: once
cdr3_aa: CASILGPGIGNTIYF
cdr3_nt: TGTGCCAGTATCCTGGGCCCAGGGATTGGAAACACCATATATTTT

v_call: TRBV11-2
d_call: TRBD2
j_call: TRBJ2-3
clone_size: .
cdr3_aa: CASSAGTSGSTDTQYF
cdr3_nt: TGTGCCAGCAGCGCCGGGACTAGCGGAAGCACAGATACGCAGTATTTT

v_call: TRBV18
d_call: .
j_call: TRBJ1-5
clone_size: .
cdr3_aa: CASSPVQFNQPQHF
cdr3_nt: TGTGCCAGCTCACCGGTTCAGTTCAATCAGCCCCAGCATTTT

v_call: TRBV5-4
d_call: .
j_call: TRBJ2-7
clone_size: .
cdr3_aa: CASSVLAVPPYEQYF
cdr3_nt: TGTGCCAGCAGCGTCCTGGCGGTACCTCCCTACGAGCAGTACTTC

v_call: TRBV15
d_call: TRBD1
j_call: TRBJ2-7
clone_size: .
cdr3_aa: CATSREKRDRSFNSYEQYF
cdr3_nt: TGTGCCACCAGCAGAGAGAAACGGGACAGGTCTTTTAACTCCTACGAGCAGTACTTC

v_call: TRBV7-9
d_call: TRBD1
j_call: TRBJ1-1
clone_size: .
cdr3_aa: CASSPDREVIEAFF
cdr3_nt: TGTGCCAGCAGTCCTGACAGGGAAGTGATTGAAGCTTTCTTT

v_call: TRBV2
d_call: TRBD2
j_call: TRBJ2-2
clone_size: .
cdr3_aa: CASSGTSGTGELFF
cdr3_nt: TGTGCCAGCAGCGGGACTAGCGGAACCGGGGAGCTGTTTTTT

v_call: TRBV6-5
d_call: TRBD1
j_call: TRBJ2-7
clone_size: .
cdr3_aa: CASRGSRGTYEQYF
cdr3_nt: TGTGCCAGCAGAGGTAGCAGGGGGACGTACGAGCAGTACTTC

v_call: TRBV28
d_call: TRBD1
j_call: TRBJ1-2
clone_size: .
cdr3_aa: CASSWGGTGAHYGYTF
cdr3_nt: TGTGCCAGCAGTTGGGGGGGGACAGGGGCCCACTATGGCTACACCTTC

v_call: TRBV29-1
d_call: .
j_call: TRBJ1-1
clone_size: .
cdr3_aa: CSCGYPMNTEAFF
cdr3_nt: TGCAGTTGCGGGTACCCTATGAACACTGAAGCTTTCTTT

v_call: TRBV7-6
d_call: .
j_call: TRBJ2-7
clone_size: .
cdr3_aa: CASSLVAVHSYEQYF
cdr3_nt: TGTGCCAGCAGCTTAGTAGCGGTTCACTCCTACGAGCAGTACTTC

v_call: TRBV28
d_call: TRBD2
j_call: TRBJ2-1
clone_size: once
cdr3_aa: CASSFHISGTISSYNEQFF
cdr3_nt: TGTGCCAGCAGTTTTCATATTAGCGGGACTATTAGCTCCTACAATGAGCAGTTCTTC

v_call: TRBV11-2
d_call: .
j_call: TRBJ2-2
clone_size: .
cdr3_aa: CASSLDFRLMNTGELFF
cdr3_nt: TGTGCCAGCAGCTTAGATTTTCGGTTAATGAACACCGGGGAGCTGTTTTTT

v_call: TRBV5-1
d_call: .
j_call: TRBJ2-7
clone_size: .
cdr3_aa: CASSSTSFEQYF
cdr3_nt: TGCGCCAGCAGCTCGACTAGTTTCGAGCAGTACTTC

v_call: TRBV4-3
d_call: .
j_call: TRBJ2-7
clone_size: .
cdr3_aa: CASSQGGRPLDEQYF
cdr3_nt: TGCGCCAGCAGCCAAGGAGGGAGACCACTCGACGAGCAGTACTTC

v_call: TRBV28
d_call: TRBD1
j_call: TRBJ2-7
clone_size: few
cdr3_aa: CASSSPTGTSTVYEQYF
cdr3_nt: TGTGCCAGCAGTTCCCCGACAGGGACGTCGACGGTATACGAGCAGTACTTC

v_call: TRBV28
d_call: .
j_call: TRBJ2-6
clone_size: once
cdr3_aa: CASRPGTGANVLTF
cdr3_nt: TGTGCCAGCAGGCCGGGGACTGGGGCCAACGTCCTGACTTTC

v_call: TRBV5-1
d_call: TRBD2
j_call: TRBJ2-6
clone_size: .
cdr3_aa: CASRTSESSGANVLTF
cdr3_nt: TGCGCCAGCAGGACTAGCGAGAGCTCTGGGGCCAACGTCCTGACTTTC

v_call: TRBV7-2
d_call: .
j_call: TRBJ1-1
clone_size: .
cdr3_aa: CASSLRGARGTEAFF
cdr3_nt: TGTGCTAGCAGCTTACGAGGGGCGCGGGGCACTGAAGCTTTCTTT

v_call: TRBV28
d_call: TRBD2
j_call: TRBJ2-7
clone_size: .
cdr3_aa: CASRPQGLAAIYEQYF
cdr3_nt: TGTGCCAGCAGACCTCAAGGACTAGCGGCTATTTACGAGCAGTACTTC

v_call: TRBV25-1
d_call: .
j_call: TRBJ1-1
clone_size: .
cdr3_aa: CASSPSLATEAFF
cdr3_nt: TGTGCCAGCAGTCCAAGTTTGGCCACTGAAGCTTTCTTT

v_call: TRBV5-6
d_call: .
j_call: TRBJ1-2
clone_size: .
cdr3_aa: CASSLDPRTGGYTF
cdr3_nt: TGTGCCAGCAGCTTGGACCCTCGGACTGGTGGCTACACCTTC

v_call: TRBV14
d_call: TRBD2
j_call: TRBJ2-2
clone_size: once
cdr3_aa: CASSQVGLAGGGPGELFF
cdr3_nt: TGTGCCAGCAGCCAAGTCGGGCTAGCGGGAGGAGGCCCCGGGGAGCTGTTTTTT

v_call: TRBV28
d_call: .
j_call: TRBJ1-6
clone_size: .
cdr3_aa: CASSYDAGQGSSYNSPLHF
cdr3_nt: TGTGCCAGCAGTTACGATGCCGGGCAGGGGAGCTCCTATAATTCACCCCTCCACTTT

v_call: TRBV4-1
d_call: TRBD2
j_call: TRBJ2-1
clone_size: .
cdr3_aa: CASSLTSGRARGEQFF
cdr3_nt: TGCGCCAGCAGCCTAACTAGCGGGAGGGCCAGAGGGGAGCAGTTCTTC

v_call: TRBV10-3
d_call: .
j_call: TRBJ1-2
clone_size: .
cdr3_aa: CAISESGAGGEDYGYTF
cdr3_nt: TGTGCCATCAGTGAGTCTGGGGCGGGGGGCGAAGACTATGGCTACACCTTC

v_call: TRBV28
d_call: TRBD1
j_call: TRBJ2-2
clone_size: .
cdr3_aa: CASSFWDRALWGTGELFF
cdr3_nt: TGTGCCAGCAGTTTTTGGGACAGGGCCTTATGGGGGACCGGGGAGCTGTTTTTT

v_call: TRBV7-9
d_call: TRBD1
j_call: TRBJ2-7
clone_size: few
cdr3_aa: CASSPRDRSHEQYF
cdr3_nt: TGTGCCAGCAGCCCCAGGGACAGGTCCCACGAGCAGTACTTC

v_call: TRBV25-1
d_call: TRBD2
j_call: TRBJ2-1
clone_size: .
cdr3_aa: CASSEFSGRYYNEQFF
cdr3_nt: TGTGCCAGCAGTGAATTTAGCGGGAGGTACTACAATGAGCAGTTCTTC